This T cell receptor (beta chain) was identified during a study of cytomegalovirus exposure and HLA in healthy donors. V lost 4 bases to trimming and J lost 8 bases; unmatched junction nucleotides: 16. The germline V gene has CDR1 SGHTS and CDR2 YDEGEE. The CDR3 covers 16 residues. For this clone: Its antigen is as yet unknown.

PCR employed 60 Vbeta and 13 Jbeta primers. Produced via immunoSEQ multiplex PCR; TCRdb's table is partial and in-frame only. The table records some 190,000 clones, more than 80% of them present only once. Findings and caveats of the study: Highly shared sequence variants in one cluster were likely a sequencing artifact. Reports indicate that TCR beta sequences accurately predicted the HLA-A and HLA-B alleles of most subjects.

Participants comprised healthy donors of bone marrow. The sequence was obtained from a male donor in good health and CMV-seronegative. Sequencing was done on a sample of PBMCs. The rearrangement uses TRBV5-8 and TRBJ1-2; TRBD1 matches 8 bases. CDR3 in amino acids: CASSPKSGGRGQGYTF. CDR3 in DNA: TGTGCCAGCAGCCCTAAATCTGGGGGCAGGGGGCAGGGCTACACCTTC.